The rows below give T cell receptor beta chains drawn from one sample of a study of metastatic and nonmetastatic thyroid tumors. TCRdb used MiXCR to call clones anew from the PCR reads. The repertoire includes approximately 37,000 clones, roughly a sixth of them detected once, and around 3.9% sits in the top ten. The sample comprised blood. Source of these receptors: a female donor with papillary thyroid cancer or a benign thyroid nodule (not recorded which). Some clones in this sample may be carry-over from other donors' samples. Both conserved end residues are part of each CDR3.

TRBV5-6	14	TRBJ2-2	CASSSENRAGELFF
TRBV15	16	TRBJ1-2	CATSRDSRWVLGGYTF
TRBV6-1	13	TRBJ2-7	CASSVTRDYEQYF
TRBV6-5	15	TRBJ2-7	CASSSLGSGSYEQYF
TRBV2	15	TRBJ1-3	CASTTLQGGGNTIYF
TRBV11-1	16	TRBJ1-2	CASSLTGDTATYGYTF
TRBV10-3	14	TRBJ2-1	CATAGSSSYNEQFF
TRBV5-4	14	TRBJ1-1	CASSYGTGNTEAFF
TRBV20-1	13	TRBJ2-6	CSASIIGANVLTF
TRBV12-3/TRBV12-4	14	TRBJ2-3	CASRPAGTSVTQYF
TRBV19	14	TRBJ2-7	CASSADREVYEHYF
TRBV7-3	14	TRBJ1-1	CASSLVGQGTEAFF
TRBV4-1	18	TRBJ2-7	CASSQSGTSGGASYEQYF
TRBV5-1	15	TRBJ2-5	CASSLGSRAQETQYF
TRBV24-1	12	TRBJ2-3	CATSSAADTQYF
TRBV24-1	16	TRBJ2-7	CATSDPTSGRAYEQYF
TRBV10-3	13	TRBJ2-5	CAISEPNGETQYF
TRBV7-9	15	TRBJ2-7	CASMGSGIFSYEQYF
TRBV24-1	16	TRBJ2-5	CATSDRTGGSQETQYF
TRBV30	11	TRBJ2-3	CAWSPLIVQYF
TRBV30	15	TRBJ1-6	CAWSSVGSHGPPLHF
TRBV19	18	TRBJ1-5	CASSIGRFQRYSNQPQHF
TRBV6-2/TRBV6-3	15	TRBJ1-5	CASSFQDRPNQPQHF
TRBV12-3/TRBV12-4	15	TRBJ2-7	CASSFRGQGYSEQYF
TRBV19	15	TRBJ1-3	CASSINRVAGNTIYF
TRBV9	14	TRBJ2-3	CASSVEGYGDTQYF
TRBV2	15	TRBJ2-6	CASSYRDSGANVLTF
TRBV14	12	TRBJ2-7	CASSHSGNEQYF
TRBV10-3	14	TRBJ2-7	CAITWGLISYEQYF
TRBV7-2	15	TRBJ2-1	CASSLVGVSYNEQFF
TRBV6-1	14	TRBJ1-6	CASRGQGGRSPLHF
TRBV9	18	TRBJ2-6	CASSEDRDRDFGANVLTF
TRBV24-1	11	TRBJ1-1	CATSDLRESFF